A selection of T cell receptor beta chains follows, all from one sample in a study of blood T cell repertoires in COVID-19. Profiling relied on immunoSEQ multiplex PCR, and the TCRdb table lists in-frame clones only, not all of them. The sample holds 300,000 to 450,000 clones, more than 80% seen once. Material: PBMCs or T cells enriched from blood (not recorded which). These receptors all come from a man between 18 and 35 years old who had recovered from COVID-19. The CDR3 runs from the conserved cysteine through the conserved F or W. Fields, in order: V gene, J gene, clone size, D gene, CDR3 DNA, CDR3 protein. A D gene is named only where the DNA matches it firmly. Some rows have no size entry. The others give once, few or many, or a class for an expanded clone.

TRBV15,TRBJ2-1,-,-,TGTGCCACCAGCAGAGATATCAGTGGGCAGTTCTTC,CATSRDISGQFF
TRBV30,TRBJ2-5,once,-,TGTGCCTGGAGTGTGGGCGTGGAGACCCAGTACTTC,CAWSVGVETQYF
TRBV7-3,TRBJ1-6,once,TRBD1,TGTGCCAGCAGCTCCGGGACAGCTAATTCACCCCTCCACTTT,CASSSGTANSPLHF
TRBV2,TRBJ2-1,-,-,TGTGCCACCCAGTTAGGAAACAGTGTTTCGCAGTTCTTC,CATQLGNSVSQFF
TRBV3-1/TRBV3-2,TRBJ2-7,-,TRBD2,TGTGCCAGCAGCCGGACTAGCGGGAGACAGTACTTC,CASSRTSGRQYF
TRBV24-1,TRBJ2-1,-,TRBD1,TGTGCCACCAGTGATCGGGACAGGGGGAGGTACAATGAGCAGTTCTTC,CATSDRDRGRYNEQFF
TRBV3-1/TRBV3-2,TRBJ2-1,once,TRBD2,TGTGCCAGCAGCCAACTAGCGGGAGGGCCCGTCTACAATGAGCAGTTCTTC,CASSQLAGGPVYNEQFF
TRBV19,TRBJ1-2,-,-,TGTGCCAGTAGTATTGGCGGGGGGATTAACTATGGCTACACCTTC,CASSIGGGINYGYTF
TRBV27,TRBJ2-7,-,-,TGTGCCAGCAGTGCCCCCCCAGTCTACGAGCAGTACTTC,CASSAPPVYEQYF
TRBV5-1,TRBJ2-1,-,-,TGCGCCAGCAGCTTGGGGGCGGGATCATACAATGAGCAGTTCTTC,CASSLGAGSYNEQFF
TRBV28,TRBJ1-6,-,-,TGTGCCAGCAAGGTAGGGGATAATTCACCCCTCCACTTT,CASKVGDNSPLHF
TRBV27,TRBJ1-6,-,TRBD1,TGTGCCAGCAGTTTCTACAGGGACAGTGCAGGTTCACCCCTCCACTTT,CASSFYRDSAGSPLHF
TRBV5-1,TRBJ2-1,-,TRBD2,TGCGCCAGCAGCACCCTAGCGGGGGGGCCGGATGAGCAGTTCTTC,CASSTLAGGPDEQFF
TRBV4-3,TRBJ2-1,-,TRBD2,TGCGCCAGCAGCCAAGATGAACTAGCGCCCTACAATGAGCAGTTCTTC,CASSQDELAPYNEQFF
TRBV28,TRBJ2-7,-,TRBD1,TGTGCCAGCAACCAACAGGGGGCGGGTGAGCAGTACTTC,CASNQQGAGEQYF
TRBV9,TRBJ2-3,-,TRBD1,TGTGCCAGCACTCTTGGGGCGACAGGGGGCACAGATACGCAGTATTTT,CASTLGATGGTDTQYF
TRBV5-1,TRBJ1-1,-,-,TGCGCCAGCAGCCCTGGCTTTCTTCTTACTGAAGCTTTCTTT,CASSPGFLLTEAFF
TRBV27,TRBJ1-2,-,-,TGTGCCAGCAGTCCCCGCGGATGGGTCATTAACTATGGCTACACCTTC,CASSPRGWVINYGYTF
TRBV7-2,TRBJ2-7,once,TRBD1,TGTGCCAGCAGCCGTGTAGGGACAGGGAGGACCTACGAGCAGTACTTC,CASSRVGTGRTYEQYF
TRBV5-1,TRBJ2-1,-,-,TGCGCCAGCAGCTCGGGCAATGAGCAGTTCTTC,CASSSGNEQFF
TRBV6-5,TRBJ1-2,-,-,TGTGCCAGCAGTCTAGACAGAGTCCTTAACTATGGCTACACCTTC,CASSLDRVLNYGYTF
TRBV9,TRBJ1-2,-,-,TGTGCCAGCAGCGTCGCAGGGGCCTATGGCTACACCTTC,CASSVAGAYGYTF
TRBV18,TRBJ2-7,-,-,TGTGCCAGCTCACCACGAATAGCGGTCCAGGGCCACGAGCAGTACTTC,CASSPRIAVQGHEQYF
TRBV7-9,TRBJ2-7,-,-,TGTGCCAGCAGCTTTAATCAGGGCTACGAGCAGTACTTC,CASSFNQGYEQYF
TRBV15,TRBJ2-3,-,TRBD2,TGTGCCACCAGCAGAGATGGTGGGACTACCACAGATACGCAGTATTTT,CATSRDGGTTTDTQYF
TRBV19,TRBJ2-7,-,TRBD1,TGTGCCAGTTCCCCGGGACAGACCTACGAGCAGTACTTC,CASSPGQTYEQYF
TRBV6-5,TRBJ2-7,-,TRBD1,TGTGCCAGCAAACGGGGACAGGCCAACTACGAGCAGTACTTC,CASKRGQANYEQYF
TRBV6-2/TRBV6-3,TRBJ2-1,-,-,TGTGCCAGCAGTGCGGCTAGTGTCAATGAGCAGTTCTTC,CASSAASVNEQFF
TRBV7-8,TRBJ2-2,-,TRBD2,TGTGCCAGCAGCTTTAGCGGGGCGAACACCGGGGAGCTGTTTTTT,CASSFSGANTGELFF
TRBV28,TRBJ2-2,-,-,TGTGCCAGCAGTTTAATTCGGGGGTCCACCGGGGAGCTGTTTTTT,CASSLIRGSTGELFF
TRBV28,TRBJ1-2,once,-,TGTGCCAGCAGTTTAGGACAATCCTACTATGGCTACACCTTC,CASSLGQSYYGYTF
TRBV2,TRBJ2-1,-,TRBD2,TGTGCCAGCTGTCAGGTAGCGGGGACCTCGGGGCAGTTCTTC,CASCQVAGTSGQFF
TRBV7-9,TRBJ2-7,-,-,TGTGCCAGCAGCGCTCCTTCTAGCCGAGGATCCTACGAGCAGTACTTC,CASSAPSSRGSYEQYF
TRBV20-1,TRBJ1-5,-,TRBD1,TGCAGTGCTAGTGGTGGGACAGGCAATCAGCCCCAGCATTTT,CSASGGTGNQPQHF
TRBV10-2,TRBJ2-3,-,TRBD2,TGCGCCAGCAGCCAAATAGCGGGTTCTAGCACAGATACGCAGTATTTT,CASSQIAGSSTDTQYF
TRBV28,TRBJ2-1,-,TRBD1,TGTGCCAGCAGCCTGACAGGGAGCTCCTACAATGAGCAGTTCTTC,CASSLTGSSYNEQFF
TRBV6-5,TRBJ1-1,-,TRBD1,TGTGCCAGCAGGGAGGGGGCGAACACTGAAGCTTTCTTT,CASREGANTEAFF
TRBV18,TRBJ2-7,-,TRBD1,TGTGCCAGCTCACTCGGACAGGGGACCTCCTACGAGCAGTACTTC,CASSLGQGTSYEQYF
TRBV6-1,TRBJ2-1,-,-,TGTGCCAGCAGTGAATCAGGGGTAAGGAAGCAGTTCTTC,CASSESGVRKQFF
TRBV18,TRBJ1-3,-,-,TGTGCCAGCTCACCCGGGACACAGGGAGGAAACACCATATATTTT,CASSPGTQGGNTIYF
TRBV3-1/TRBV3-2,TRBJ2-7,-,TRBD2,TGTGCCAGCAGGAGAAGCGGGAGGGCCTACGAGCAGTACTTC,CASRRSGRAYEQYF
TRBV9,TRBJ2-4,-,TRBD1,TGTGCCAGCAGCGTAGGGGGACAGCCAGACCAGTACTTC,CASSVGGQPDQYF
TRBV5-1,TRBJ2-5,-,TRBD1,TGCGCCAGCAGCTTCAACCCGGGACAGCCACAAGAGACCCAGTACTTC,CASSFNPGQPQETQYF
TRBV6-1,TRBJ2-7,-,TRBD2,TGTGCCAGCAGTGACGGGACTAGCGATGACGAGCAGTACTTC,CASSDGTSDDEQYF
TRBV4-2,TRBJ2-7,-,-,TGTGCCAGCAGCCAAGGTCTAACAGAGAATTCCTACGAGCAGTACTTC,CASSQGLTENSYEQYF